This T cell receptor beta chain derives from a study of blood T cell repertoires in COVID-19. At the level of the study: Both acute and convalescent COVID-19 samples were obtained from the United States, Italy and Spain. From T cells, B-cell-depleted T cells, or PBMCs came the material, which was cDNA or gDNA.

Germline V gene sequence: CDR1 SGHTA, CDR2 FQGNSA. This CDR3 comprises 15 residues. V shed 4 bases and J shed 6 bases, with 16 bases lying between them. The authors' processing: It was from reference gene primer amplification that nucleated cell counts were estimated. TCRdb's copy holds only in-frame clones and misses some; the assay was immunoSEQ multiplex PCR. V, J and clone size reflect that table, while D and trimming were determined from the DNA. Counted here are some 77,000 clones, roughly 85% occurring once; the ten biggest clones make up 1.8%. A single count supports this clone. The TCR sequence derives from an older woman with acute or convalescent COVID-19. The rearrangement joins TRBV7-2 to TRBJ1-5, with a possible D match to TRBD1 (6 bases). The sample consisted of peripheral blood. The CDR3 nucleotides are TGTGCCAGCAGCTGGGCCTTGGGGGGGCGTCAGCCCCAGCATTTT. Its protein is CASSWALGGRQPQHF.